These 13 T cell receptor beta chains came from one sample sequenced in a study of response to subunit inactivated influenza vaccine listed by TCRdb under 2018. Receptor amplification or capture employed RT-PCR. TCRdb records Illumina HiSeq 2500 as the sequencer. TCRdb reworked the public reads: Q25 trimming with fastp, MiXCR clone assembly, productive beta chains retained. Rows are unified per CDR3 protein, each entry keeping the most common DNA and genes. The sample records 150,000 to 200,000 distinct CDR3 sequences, 9.5% to 13% of which are singletons. In total, the top ten clones hold over 10% of the sample. Read against the paper, the sample's time point label means: 40 to 45 days after influenza vaccine administration. Sequenced here: non-naive T cells sorted from PBMCs, sampled about 40 days after vaccination. What this sample's cell subset or site label stands for: memory T cell fraction. All receptors come from a man in his fifties who received an inactivated influenza vaccine. Donor details come from another sample of the same person, matched by shared clones.

This clonotype was counted ten times or more. This rearrangement joins TRBV7-2 to TRBJ1-3, with D hard to call. The V gene's germline CDR1 is SGHTA and CDR2 FQGNSA. This CDR3 has 17 amino acids. Deletions cut 5 bases from V and 0 bases from J, with 17 bases between. For the CDR3, the DNA is TGTGCCAGCAGCATTACCGCGGTTCAATACTCTGGAAACACCATATATTTT. Amino acids: CASSITAVQYSGNTIYF.

This clonotype was counted a few times. The chain links TRBV4-1 to TRBJ1-6; no definite D call. The V gene lost 4 bases and the J gene lost 13 bases, with 20 bases spanning the gap. Germline V gene lookup returns CDR1 MGHRA and CDR2 YSYEKL. The CDR3 has 15 residues. The DNA for the CDR3 is TGCGCCAGCAGCCGCGTCGGTCCAATTCTGGCTCCCCTCCACTTT. This codes for CASSRVGPILAPLHF.

The chain employs TRBV7-8 and TRBJ1-1; a possible D gene is TRBD1 (6 bases). CDR1 is SGHVS and CDR2 is FQNEAQ in the germline V gene. V was pared by 4 bases and J by 4 bases, with 16 bases between. The CDR3 extends over 15 amino acids. The CDR3 nucleotides are TGTGCCAGCAGCTGGAGGGTCGGGGGCGGCACTGAAGCTTTCTTT. It yields the protein CASSWRVGGGTEAFF. Combining the CDR3 with reference TRBV7-8 and TRBJ1-1 gives the whole variable domain GAGVSQSPRYKVAKRGQDVALRCDPISGHVSLFWYQQALGQGPEFLTYFQNEAQLDKSGLPSDRFFAERPEGSVSTLKIQRTQQEDSAVYLCASSWRVGGGTEAFFGQGTRLTVV.

This clonotype was seen only a few times. The V and J genes are TRBV3-1 and TRBJ2-2, with D unclear. The CDR3 totals 12 residues. Germline V gene lookup returns CDR1 LGHDT and CDR2 YNNKEL (reference sequence). Trimming cost V 6 bases and J 3 bases, with 5 bases left between them. CDR3 residues: CASRTYTGELFF. The CDR3 bases are TGTGCCAGCAGGACGTACACCGGGGAGCTGTTTTTT.

In this sample, this clonotype turned up many times. The genes are TRBV7-6 and TRBJ2-3; TRBD2 matches at 12 bases. The CDR3 consists of 20 residues. Looked up from germline, CDR1 is SGHVS and CDR2 is FNYEAQ. Germline trimming cut 5 bases from V and 6 bases from J; bases unmatched to any gene: 21. CDR3 bases: TGTGCCAGCAGCCCGAGGACCCTGCGACTAGCGGGAGTGGGTTCGGATACGCAGTATTTT. It encodes CASSPRTLRLAGVGSDTQYF.

This clonotype was seen only a few times. The chain recombines TRBV10-3 with TRBJ2-2, with 10 positions matching TRBD1. The CDR3 covers 15 residues. J was trimmed by 2 bases and V by 5 bases; bases with no gene match: 2. The germline gives CDR1 ENHRY, CDR2 SYGVKD. The CDR3 here is CAISRQGANTGELFF. The CDR3 coding sequence is TGTGCCATCAGTAGACAGGGGGCTAACACCGGGGAGCTGTTTTTT.

Worth noting for this clonotype: The conserved closing phenylalanine or tryptophan is absent in this CDR3, likely reflecting a read error. The genes are TRBV3-1 and TRBJ2-5, with D possibly matching TRBD2 (5 bases). The V end lost 2 bases, the J end lost 7 bases, and 17 bases lay between the germline ends. CDR1 and CDR2 from the germline V gene are LGHDT and YNNKEL (reference sequence). The CDR3 is 15 amino acids. Here the CDR3 reads CASSQSTGAGGTQYL. DNA for the CDR3: TGTGCCAGCAGCCAATCAACGGGTGCAGGAGGGACCCAGTACCTC.

This clonotype was seen repeatedly, ten times or more. The rearrangement links TRBV5-1 to TRBJ2-7; 8 bases fit TRBD1. Germline lookup yields CDR1 SGHRS and CDR2 YFSETQ. The CDR3 has 15 residues. V lost 0 bases and J lost 6; bases outside the gene matches: 8. In DNA form, the CDR3 reads TGCGCCAGCAGCTTGGACCCAGACAGGGGAAGCGAGCAGTACTTC. Its protein is CASSLDPDRGSEQYF.

As concerns this clonotype: A much larger clone is a single base away; this may be a read error. The V gene is TRBV28, the J gene TRBJ2-1; 8 bases map to TRBD2. CDR1 is MDHEN and CDR2 is SYDVKM in the germline V gene. The CDR3 extends over 16 amino acids. In DNA form, the CDR3 reads TGTACCAGCAGTACCATAAGCGGGAGTTCCTACAATGAGCAGTTCTTC. Residues: CTSSTISGSSYNEQFF.

The genes are TRBV11-2 and TRBJ2-2; tentatively, D is TRBD1 (5 bases). The CDR3 is 17 amino acids. CDR1 is SGHAT, CDR2 FQNNGV, per germline. V was clipped by 5 bases and J by 6 bases, with 22 bases between them. In nucleotides, the CDR3 is TGTGCCAGCAGCCTTAGTACATCCAGGGTTTTCGCCGGGGAGCTGTTTTTT. It encodes CASSLSTSRVFAGELFF.

This clonotype was seen a few times. The chain links TRBV3-1 to TRBJ2-1; the match to TRBD2 covers 13 bases. From germline, CDR1 is LGHDT and CDR2 YNNKEL (reference sequence). CDR3 length: 15 amino acids. Trimming took 5 bases from V and 7 from J; bases not matched to a gene: 5. The DNA for the CDR3 is TGTGCCAGCAGCTCACTAGCGGGGGGGCTGAATGAGCAGTTCTTC. Translated: CASSSLAGGLNEQFF.

This clonotype was recorded at least ten times. The chain links TRBV9 to TRBJ2-3; D may be TRBD2 (6 bases). The V and J ends lost 3 bases and 6 bases respectively, with 20 bases between them. Germline assignment: CDR1 SGDLS and CDR2 YYNGEE. The CDR3 has 16 amino acids. The CDR3 bases are TGTGCCAGCAGCGCCGTCGTTGGGGACTCGAGGGATACGCAGTATTTT. Amino acid sequence: CASSAVVGDSRDTQYF.

This clonotype was picked up many times. J is TRBJ2-5 and V is TRBV6-5; TRBD1 matches 9 bases. CDR3 size: 16 residues. Germline CDR1 is MNHEY and CDR2 is SVGAGI. Trimming took 0 bases from V and 5 from J; bases not matched to a gene: 7. Here the CDR3 DNA reads TGTGCCAGCAGTTACTCGAGCAGGACAGGGGTCGAGACCCAGTACTTC. Its protein product is CASSYSSRTGVETQYF.